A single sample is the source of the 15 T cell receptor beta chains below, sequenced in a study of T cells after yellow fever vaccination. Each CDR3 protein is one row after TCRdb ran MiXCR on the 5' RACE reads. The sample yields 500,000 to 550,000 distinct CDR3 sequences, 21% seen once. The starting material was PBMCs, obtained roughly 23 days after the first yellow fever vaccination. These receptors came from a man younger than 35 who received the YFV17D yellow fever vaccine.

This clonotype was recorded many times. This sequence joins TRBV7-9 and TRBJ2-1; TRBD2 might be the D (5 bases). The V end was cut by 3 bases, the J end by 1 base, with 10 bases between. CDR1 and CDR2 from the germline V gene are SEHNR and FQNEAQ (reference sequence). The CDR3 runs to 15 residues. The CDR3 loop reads CASSFRGSSYNEQFF. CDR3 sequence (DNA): TGTGCCAGCAGCTTCCGGGGATCATCCTACAATGAGCAGTTCTTC.

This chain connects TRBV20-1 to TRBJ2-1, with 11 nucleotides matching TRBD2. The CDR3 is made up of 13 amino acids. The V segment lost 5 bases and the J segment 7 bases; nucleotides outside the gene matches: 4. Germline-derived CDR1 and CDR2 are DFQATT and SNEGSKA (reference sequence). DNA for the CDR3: TGCAGTGCTCCCCGGACTAGCGGGAATGAGCAGTTCTTC. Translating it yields CSAPRTSGNEQFF.

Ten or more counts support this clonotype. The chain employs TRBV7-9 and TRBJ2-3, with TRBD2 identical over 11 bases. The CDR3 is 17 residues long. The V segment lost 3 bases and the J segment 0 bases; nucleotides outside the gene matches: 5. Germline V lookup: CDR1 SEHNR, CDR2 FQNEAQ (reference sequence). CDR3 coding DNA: TGTGCCAGCAGCTTCACCCGACTAGCGGGAAGCACAGATACGCAGTATTTT. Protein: CASSFTRLAGSTDTQYF.

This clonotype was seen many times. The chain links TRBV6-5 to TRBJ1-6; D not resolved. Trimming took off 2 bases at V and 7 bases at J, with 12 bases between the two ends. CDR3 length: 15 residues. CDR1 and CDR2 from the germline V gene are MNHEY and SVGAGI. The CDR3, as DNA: TGTGCCAGCAGTTACGTGGCAGGCGAGAATTCACCCCTCCACTTT. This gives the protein CASSYVAGENSPLHF.

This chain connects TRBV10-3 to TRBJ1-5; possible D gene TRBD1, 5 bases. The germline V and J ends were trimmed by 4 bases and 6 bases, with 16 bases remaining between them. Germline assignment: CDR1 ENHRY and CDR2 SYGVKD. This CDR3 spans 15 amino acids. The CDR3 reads CAISGGQGSGQPQHF. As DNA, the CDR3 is TGTGCCATCAGTGGTGGGCAGGGTTCGGGTCAGCCCCAGCATTTT.

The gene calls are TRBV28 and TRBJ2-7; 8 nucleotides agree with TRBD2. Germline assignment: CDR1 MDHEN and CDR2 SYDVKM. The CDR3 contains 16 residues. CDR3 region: CVSSSRGSGAVYEQYV. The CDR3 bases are TGTGTCAGCAGTTCCCGGGGTAGCGGGGCCGTCTACGAGCAGTACGTC.

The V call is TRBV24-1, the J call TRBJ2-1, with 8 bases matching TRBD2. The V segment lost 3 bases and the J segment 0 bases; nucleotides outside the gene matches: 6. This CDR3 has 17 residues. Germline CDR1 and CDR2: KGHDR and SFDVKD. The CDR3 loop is CATSDSGGASSYNEQFF. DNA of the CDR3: TGTGCCACCAGTGATAGCGGGGGTGCGAGCTCCTACAATGAGCAGTTCTTC.

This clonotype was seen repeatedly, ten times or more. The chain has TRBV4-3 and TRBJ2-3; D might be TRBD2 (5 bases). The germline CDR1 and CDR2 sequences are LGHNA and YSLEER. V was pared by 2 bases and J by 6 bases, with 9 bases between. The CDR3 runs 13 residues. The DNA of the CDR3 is TGCGCCAGCAGCCAATCTAGCTGGGATACGCAGTATTTT. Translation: CASSQSSWDTQYF.

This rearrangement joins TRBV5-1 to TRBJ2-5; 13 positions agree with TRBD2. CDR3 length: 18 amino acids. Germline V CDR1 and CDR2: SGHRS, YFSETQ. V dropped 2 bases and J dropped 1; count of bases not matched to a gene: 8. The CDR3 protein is CASSFPPGTSGAQETQYF. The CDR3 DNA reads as TGCGCCAGCAGCTTTCCCCCCGGGACTAGCGGGGCCCAAGAGACCCAGTACTTC. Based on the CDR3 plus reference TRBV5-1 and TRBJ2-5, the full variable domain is KAGVTQTPRYLIKTRGQQVTLSCSPISGHRSVSWYQQTPGQGLQFLFEYFSETQRNKGNFPGRFSGRQFSNSRSEMNVSTLELGDSALYLCASSFPPGTSGAQETQYFGPGTRLLVL.

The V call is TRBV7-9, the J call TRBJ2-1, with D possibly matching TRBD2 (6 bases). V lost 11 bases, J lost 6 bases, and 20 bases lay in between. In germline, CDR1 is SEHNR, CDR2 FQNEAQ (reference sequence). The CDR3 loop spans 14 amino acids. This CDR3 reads CAGQNLYGGNEQFF. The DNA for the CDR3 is TGTGCCGGTCAGAATCTTTACGGGGGCAATGAGCAGTTCTTC.

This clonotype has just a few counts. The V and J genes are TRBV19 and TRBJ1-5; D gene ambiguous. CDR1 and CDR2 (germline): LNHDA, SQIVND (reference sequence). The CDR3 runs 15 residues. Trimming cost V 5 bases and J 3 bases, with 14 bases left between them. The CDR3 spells CASSLQTSSNQPQHF. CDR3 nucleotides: TGTGCCAGTAGTCTTCAGACATCCTCCAATCAGCCCCAGCATTTT.

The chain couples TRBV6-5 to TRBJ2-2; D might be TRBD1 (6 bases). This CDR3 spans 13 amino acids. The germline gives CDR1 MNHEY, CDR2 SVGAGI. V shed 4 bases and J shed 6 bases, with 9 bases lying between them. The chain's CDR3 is CASSWGLAGELFF. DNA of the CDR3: TGTGCCAGCAGTTGGGGGCTTGCCGGGGAGCTGTTTTTT.

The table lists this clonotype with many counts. CDR3: CASSLSTDTQYF. CDR3 nucleotide sequence: TGCGCCAGCAGCTTAAGCACAGATACGCAGTATTTT. V usage is TRBV5-1 and J usage is TRBJ2-3; D ambiguous. Germline CDR1 and CDR2: SGHRS and YFSETQ. The CDR3 is 12 amino acids. The V gene lost 2 bases and the J gene lost 0 bases, with 1 base spanning the gap.

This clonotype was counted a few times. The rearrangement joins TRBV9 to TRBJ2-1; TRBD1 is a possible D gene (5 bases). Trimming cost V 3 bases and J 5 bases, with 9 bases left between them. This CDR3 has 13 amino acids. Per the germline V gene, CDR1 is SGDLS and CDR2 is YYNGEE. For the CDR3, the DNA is TGTGCCAGCAGCGGTGACAGCGACAATGAGCAGTTCTTC. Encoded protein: CASSGDSDNEQFF.

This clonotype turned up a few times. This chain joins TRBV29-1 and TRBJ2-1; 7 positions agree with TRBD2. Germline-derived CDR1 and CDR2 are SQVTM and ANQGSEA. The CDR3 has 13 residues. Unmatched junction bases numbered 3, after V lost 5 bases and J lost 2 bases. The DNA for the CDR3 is TGCAGCGTTTCGGGGGGTCCCTACAATGAGCAGTTCTTC. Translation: CSVSGGPYNEQFF.